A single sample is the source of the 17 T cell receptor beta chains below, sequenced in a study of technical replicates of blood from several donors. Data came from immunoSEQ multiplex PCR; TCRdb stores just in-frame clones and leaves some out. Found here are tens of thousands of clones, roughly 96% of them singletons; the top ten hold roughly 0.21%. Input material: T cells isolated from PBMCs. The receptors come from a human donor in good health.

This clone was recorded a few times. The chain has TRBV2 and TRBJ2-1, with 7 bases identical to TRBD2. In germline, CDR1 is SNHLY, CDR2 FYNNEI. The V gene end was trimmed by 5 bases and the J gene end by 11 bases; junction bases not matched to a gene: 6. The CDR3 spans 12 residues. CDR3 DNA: TGTGCCAGCAGTCCTCCGGGGGGAAAGCAGTTCTTC. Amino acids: CASSPPGGKQFF.

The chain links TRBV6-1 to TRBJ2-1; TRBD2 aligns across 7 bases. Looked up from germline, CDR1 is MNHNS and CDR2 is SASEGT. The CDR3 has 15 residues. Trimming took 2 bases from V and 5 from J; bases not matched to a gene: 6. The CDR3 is CASSEMGSGDNEQFF. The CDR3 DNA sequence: TGTGCCAGCAGTGAAATGGGAAGCGGGGACAATGAGCAGTTCTTC.

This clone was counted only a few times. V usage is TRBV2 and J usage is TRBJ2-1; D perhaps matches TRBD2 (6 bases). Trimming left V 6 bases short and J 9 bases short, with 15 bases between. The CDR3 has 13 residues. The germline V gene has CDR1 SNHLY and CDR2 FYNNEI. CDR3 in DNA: TGTGCCAGCAGGAGCCTGTGGCGGGGTGAGCAGTTCTTC. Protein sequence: CASRSLWRGEQFF. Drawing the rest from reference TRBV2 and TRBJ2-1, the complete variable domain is EPEVTQTPSHQVTQMGQEVILRCVPISNHLYFYWYRQILGQKVEFLVSFYNNEISEKSEIFDDQFSVERPDGSNFTLKIRSTKLEDSAMYFCASRSLWRGEQFFGPGTRLTVL.

Written as DNA, the CDR3 is TGCGCCAGCAGCTTGGGGTTGGGGAACAGGGTCACAGATACGCAGTATTTT. It yields the protein CASSLGLGNRVTDTQYF. The chain carries TRBV5-1 and TRBJ2-3, with TRBD1 as a possible D gene (6 bases). Germline V gives CDR1 SGHRS, CDR2 YFSETQ. With 0 bases removed from V and 2 bases from J, the gap between germline ends came to 16 bases. The CDR3 has 17 residues. The full variable domain, its missing parts supplied by reference TRBV5-1 and TRBJ2-3, is KAGVTQTPRYLIKTRGQQVTLSCSPISGHRSVSWYQQTPGQGLQFLFEYFSETQRNKGNFPGRFSGRQFSNSRSEMNVSTLELGDSALYLCASSLGLGNRVTDTQYFGPGTRLTVL.

CDR3 DNA sequence: TGCGCCAGCAGTGTCAGGGGTAGGGAGACCCAGTACTTC. Protein product: CASSVRGRETQYF. V usage is TRBV10-1 and J usage is TRBJ2-5; TRBD1 is a possible D gene (6 bases). V was shortened by 4 bases and J by 5 bases, with 11 bases between the two germline ends. This CDR3 is 13 amino acids long. Germline V gene lookup returns CDR1 WNHNN and CDR2 SYGVQD (reference sequence).

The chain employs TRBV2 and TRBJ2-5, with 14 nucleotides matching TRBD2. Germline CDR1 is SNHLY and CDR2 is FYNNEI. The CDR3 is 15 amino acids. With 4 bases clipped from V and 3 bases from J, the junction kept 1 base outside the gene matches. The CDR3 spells CASSAGLAGEETQYF. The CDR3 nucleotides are TGTGCCAGCAGTGCGGGACTAGCGGGAGAAGAGACCCAGTACTTC.

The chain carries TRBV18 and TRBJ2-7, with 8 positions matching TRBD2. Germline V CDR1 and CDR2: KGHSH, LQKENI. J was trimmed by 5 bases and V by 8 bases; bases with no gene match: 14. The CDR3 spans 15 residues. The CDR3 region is CASTADRLAKDEQYF. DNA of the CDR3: TGTGCCAGCACTGCTGATCGACTAGCGAAGGACGAGCAGTACTTC.

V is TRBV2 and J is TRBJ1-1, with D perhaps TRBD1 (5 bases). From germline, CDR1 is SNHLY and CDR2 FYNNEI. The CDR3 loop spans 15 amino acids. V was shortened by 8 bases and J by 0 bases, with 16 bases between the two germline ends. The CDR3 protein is CASRLSGLLNTEAFF. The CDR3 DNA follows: TGTGCCAGCCGATTATCGGGACTGCTGAACACTGAAGCTTTCTTT.

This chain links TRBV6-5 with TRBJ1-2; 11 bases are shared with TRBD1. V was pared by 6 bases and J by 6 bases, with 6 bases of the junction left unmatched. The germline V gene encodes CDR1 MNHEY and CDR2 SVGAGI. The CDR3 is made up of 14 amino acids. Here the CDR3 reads CASSRDRGLDGYTF. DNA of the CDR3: TGTGCCAGCAGCCGGGACAGGGGGTTGGATGGCTACACCTTC.

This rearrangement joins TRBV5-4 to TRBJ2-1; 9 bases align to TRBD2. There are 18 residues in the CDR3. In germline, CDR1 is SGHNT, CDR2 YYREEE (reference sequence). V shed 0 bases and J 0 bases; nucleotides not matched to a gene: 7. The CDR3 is CASSLAGASGTSYNEQFF. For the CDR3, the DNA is TGTGCCAGCAGCTTGGCGGGGGCTAGCGGGACCTCCTACAATGAGCAGTTCTTC.

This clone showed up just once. CDR3 coding DNA: TGTGCCAGTAGTATTCCCTCTCTGCAGGGGGCGACTAATGAAAAACTGTTTTTT. Protein sequence: CASSIPSLQGATNEKLFF. The genes are TRBV19 and TRBJ1-4, with TRBD1 matching over 8 bases. The V and J ends lost 3 bases and 2 bases, in that order; junction bases with no gene match: 11. Germline assignment: CDR1 LNHDA and CDR2 SQIVND (reference sequence). The CDR3 spans 18 residues.

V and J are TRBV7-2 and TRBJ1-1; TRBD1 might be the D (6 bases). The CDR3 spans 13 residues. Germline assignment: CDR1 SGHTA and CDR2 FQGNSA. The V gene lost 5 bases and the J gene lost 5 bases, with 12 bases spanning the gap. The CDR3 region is CASSRRQETEAFF. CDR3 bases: TGTGCCAGCAGCAGACGACAGGAAACTGAAGCTTTCTTT.

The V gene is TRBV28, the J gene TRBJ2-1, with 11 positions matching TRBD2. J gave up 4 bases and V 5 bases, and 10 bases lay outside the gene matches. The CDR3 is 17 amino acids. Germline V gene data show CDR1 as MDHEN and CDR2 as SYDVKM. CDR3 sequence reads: CASSPFAGLAEYNEQFF. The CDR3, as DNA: TGTGCCAGCAGTCCTTTCGCGGGACTAGCGGAGTACAATGAGCAGTTCTTC.

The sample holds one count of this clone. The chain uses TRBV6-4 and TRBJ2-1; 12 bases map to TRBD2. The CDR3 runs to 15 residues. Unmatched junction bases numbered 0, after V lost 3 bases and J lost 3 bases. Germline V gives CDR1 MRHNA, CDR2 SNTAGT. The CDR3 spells CASSETSGGYNEQFF. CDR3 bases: TGTGCCAGCAGTGAGACTAGCGGGGGCTACAATGAGCAGTTCTTC.

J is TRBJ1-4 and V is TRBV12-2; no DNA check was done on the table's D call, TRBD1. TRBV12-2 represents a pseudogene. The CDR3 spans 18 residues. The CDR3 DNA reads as TGTGCAAGTCGCGCGAATCGGGGGTCGGGACAGCTTAATGAAAAACTGTTTTTT. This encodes CASRANRGSGQLNEKLFF.

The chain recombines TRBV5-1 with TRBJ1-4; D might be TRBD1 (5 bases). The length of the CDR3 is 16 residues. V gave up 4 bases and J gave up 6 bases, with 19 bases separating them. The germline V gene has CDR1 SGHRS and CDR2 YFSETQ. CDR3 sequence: CASSPGLGRTDEKLFF. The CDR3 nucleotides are TGCGCCAGCAGCCCAGGGTTAGGCCGGACCGATGAAAAACTGTTTTTT.

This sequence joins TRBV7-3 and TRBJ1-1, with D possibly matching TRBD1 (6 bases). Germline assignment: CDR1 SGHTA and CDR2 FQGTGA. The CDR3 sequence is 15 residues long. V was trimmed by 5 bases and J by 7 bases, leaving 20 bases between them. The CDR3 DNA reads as TGTGCCAGCAGCCAATCGGCGGGGGGCAGGGGTGAAGCTTTCTTT. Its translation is CASSQSAGGRGEAFF.